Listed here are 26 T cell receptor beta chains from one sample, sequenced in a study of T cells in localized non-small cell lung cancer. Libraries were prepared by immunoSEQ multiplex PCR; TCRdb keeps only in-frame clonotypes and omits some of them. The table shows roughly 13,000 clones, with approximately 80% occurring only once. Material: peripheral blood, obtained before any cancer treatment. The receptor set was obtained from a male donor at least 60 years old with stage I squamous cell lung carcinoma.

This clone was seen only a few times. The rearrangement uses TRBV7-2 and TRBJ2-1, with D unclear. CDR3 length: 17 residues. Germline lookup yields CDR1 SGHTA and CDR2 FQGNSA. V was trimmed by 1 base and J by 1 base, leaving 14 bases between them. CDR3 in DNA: TGTGCCAGCAGCTTAGGGGGTAGGTCAAGGTCCTACAATGAGCAGTTCTTC. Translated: CASSLGGRSRSYNEQFF.

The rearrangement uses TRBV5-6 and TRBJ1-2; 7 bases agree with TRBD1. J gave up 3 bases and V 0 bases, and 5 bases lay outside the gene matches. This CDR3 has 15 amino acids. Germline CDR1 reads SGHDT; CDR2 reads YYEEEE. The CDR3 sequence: CASSLGQGGYYGYTF. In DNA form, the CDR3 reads TGTGCCAGCAGCTTGGGGCAGGGGGGTTACTATGGCTACACCTTC.

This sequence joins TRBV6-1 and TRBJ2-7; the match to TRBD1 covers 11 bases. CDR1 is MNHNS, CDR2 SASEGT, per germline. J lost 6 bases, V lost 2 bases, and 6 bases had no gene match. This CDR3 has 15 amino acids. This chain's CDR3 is CASSEIGTGGSEQYF. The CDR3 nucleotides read TGTGCCAGCAGTGAAATAGGGACAGGGGGGAGCGAGCAGTACTTC.

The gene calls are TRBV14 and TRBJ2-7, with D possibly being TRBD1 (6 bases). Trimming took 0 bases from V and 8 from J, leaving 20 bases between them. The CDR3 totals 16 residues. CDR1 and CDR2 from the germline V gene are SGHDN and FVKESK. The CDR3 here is CASSQEGMGAAQKQYF. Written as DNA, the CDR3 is TGTGCCAGCAGCCAAGAAGGAATGGGGGCGGCACAGAAGCAGTACTTC.

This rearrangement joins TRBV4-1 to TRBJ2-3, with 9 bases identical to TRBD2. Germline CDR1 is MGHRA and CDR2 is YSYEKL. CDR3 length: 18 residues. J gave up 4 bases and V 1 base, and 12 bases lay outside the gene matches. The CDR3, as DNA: TGCGCCAGCAGCCAAGTTATGACCGGGACTAGCAACGCAGATACGCAGTATTTT. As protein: CASSQVMTGTSNADTQYF.

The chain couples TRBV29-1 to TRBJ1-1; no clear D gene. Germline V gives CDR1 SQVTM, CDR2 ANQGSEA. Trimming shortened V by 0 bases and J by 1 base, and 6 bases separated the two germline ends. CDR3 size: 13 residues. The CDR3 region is CSVEEQPNTEAFF. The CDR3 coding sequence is TGCAGCGTTGAAGAACAGCCGAACACTGAAGCTTTCTTT.

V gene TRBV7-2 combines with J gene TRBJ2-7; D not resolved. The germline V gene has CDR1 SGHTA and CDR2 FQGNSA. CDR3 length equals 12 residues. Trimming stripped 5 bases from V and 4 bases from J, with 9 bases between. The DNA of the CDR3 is TGTGCCAGCAGCCAGACCGGATACGAGCAGTACTTC. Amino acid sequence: CASSQTGYEQYF.

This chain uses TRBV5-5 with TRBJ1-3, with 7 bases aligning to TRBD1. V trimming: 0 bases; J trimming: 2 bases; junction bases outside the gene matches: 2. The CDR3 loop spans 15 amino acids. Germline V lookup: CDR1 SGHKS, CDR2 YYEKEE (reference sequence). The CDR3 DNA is TGTGCCAGCAGCTTGGACCAGGGGGCTGGAAACACCATATATTTT. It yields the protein CASSLDQGAGNTIYF.

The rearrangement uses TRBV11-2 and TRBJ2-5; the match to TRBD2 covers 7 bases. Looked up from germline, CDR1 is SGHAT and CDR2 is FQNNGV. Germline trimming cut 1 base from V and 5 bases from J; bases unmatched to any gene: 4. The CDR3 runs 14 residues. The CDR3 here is CASSLVGGGETQYF. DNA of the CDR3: TGTGCCAGCAGCTTAGTCGGGGGAGGGGAGACCCAGTACTTC.

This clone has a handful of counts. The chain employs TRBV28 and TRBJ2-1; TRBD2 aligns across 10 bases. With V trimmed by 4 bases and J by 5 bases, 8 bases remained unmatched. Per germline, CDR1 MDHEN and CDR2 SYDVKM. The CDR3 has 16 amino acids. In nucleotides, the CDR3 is TGTGCCAGCAGTTCCCCAGTTAGCGGGAGGAACAATGAGCAGTTCTTC. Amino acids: CASSSPVSGRNNEQFF.

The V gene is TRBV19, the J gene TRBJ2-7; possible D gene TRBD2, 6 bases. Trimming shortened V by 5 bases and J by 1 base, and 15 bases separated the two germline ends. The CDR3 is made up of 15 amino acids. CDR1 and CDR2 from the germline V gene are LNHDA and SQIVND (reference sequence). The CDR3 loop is CASSPLEGTSYEQYF. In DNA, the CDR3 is TGTGCCAGTAGTCCTCTGGAGGGAACATCCTACGAGCAGTACTTC.

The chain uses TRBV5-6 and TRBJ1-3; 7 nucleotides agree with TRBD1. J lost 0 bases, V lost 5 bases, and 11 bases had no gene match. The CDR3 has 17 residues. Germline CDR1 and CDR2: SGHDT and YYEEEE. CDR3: CASSYDTRGSSGNTIYF. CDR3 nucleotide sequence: TGTGCCAGCAGTTACGATACCAGGGGGTCCTCTGGAAACACCATATATTTT.

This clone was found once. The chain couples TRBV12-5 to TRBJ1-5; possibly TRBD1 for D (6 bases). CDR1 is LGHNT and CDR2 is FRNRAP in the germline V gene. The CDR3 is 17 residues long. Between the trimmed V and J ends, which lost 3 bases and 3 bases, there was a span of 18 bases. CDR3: CASGFTRGLGANQPQHF. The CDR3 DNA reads TGTGCTAGTGGTTTCACCCGGGGCCTGGGGGCCAATCAGCCCCAGCATTTT. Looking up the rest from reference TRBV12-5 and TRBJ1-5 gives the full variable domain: DARVTQTPRHKVTEMGQEVTMRCQPILGHNTVFWYRQTMMQGLELLAYFRNRAPLDDSGMPKDRFSAEMPDATLATLKIQPSEPRDSAVYFCASGFTRGLGANQPQHFGDGTRLSIL.

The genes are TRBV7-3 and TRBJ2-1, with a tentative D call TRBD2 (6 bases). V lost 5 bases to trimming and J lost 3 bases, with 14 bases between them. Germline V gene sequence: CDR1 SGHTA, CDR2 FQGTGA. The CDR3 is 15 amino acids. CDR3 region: CASSLSGGVYNEQFF. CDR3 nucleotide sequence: TGTGCCAGCAGCCTTAGCGGAGGGGTCTACAATGAGCAGTTCTTC.

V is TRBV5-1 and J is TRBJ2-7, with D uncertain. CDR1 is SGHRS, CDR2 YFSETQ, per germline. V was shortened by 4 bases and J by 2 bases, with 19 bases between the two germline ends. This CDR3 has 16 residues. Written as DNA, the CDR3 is TGCGCCAGCAGCGTGGACGGCACGAGCGTTGCCTACGAGCAGTACTTC. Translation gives CASSVDGTSVAYEQYF.

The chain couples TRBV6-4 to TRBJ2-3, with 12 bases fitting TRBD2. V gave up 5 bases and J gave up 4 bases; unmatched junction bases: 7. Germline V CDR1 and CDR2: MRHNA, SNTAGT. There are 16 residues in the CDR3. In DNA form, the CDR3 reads TGTGCCAGCAGTAACAACCTAGCGGGAGGGCCAGATACGCAGTATTTT. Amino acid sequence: CASSNNLAGGPDTQYF.

The chain's CDR3 is CASSSLGSREKLFF. The CDR3 nucleotides are TGTGCCAGCAGCTCACTCGGGTCGCGTGAAAAACTGTTTTTT. The V and J genes are TRBV5-4 and TRBJ1-4; unclear D gene. CDR1 and CDR2 from the germline V gene are SGHNT and YYREEE (reference sequence). V was cut by 3 bases and J by 7 bases, with 13 bases left in between. The CDR3 is 14 residues long.

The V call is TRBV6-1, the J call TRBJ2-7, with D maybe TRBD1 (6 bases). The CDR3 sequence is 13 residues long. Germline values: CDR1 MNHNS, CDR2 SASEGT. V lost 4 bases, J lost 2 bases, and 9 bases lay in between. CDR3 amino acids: CASSVYRAYEQYF. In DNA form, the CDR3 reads TGTGCCAGCAGTGTATACAGGGCCTACGAGCAGTACTTC.

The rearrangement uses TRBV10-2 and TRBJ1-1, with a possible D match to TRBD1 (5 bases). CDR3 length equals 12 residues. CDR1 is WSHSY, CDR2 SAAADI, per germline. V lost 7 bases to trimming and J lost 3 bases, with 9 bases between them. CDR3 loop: CASTWGDTEAFF. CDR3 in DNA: TGCGCCAGCACGTGGGGGGACACTGAAGCTTTCTTT.

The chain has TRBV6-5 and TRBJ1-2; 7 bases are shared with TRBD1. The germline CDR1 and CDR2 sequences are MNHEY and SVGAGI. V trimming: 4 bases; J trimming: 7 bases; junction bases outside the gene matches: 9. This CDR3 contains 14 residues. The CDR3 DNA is TGTGCCAGCAGTTTGCCTCGACAGGGACTTGGCTACACCTTC. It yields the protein CASSLPRQGLGYTF.

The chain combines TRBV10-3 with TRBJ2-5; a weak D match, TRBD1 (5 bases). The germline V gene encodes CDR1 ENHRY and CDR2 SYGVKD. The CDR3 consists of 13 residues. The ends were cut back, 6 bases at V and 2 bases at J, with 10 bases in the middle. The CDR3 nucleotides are TGTGCCATCAGGACAGTTCTACAAGAGACCCAGTACTTC. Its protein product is CAIRTVLQETQYF.

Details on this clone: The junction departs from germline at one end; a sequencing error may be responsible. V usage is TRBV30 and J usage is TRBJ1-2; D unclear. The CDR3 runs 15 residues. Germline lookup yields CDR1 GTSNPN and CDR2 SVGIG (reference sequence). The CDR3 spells CVWSVRRSGDYGYTF. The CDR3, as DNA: TGTGTCTGGAGTGTCCGTCGGTCAGGAGACTATGGCTACACCTTC.

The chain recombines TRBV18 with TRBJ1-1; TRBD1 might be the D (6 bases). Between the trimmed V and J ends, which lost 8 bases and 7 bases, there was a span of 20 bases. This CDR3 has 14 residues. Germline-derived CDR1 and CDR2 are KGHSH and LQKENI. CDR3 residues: CASQAGGLIDEAFF. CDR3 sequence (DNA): TGTGCCAGCCAGGCGGGGGGGCTGATTGATGAAGCTTTCTTT.

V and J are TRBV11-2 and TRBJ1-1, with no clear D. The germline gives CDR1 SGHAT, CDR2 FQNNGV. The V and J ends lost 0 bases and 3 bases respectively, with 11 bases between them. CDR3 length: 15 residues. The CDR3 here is CASSLDATAYTEAFF. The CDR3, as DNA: TGTGCCAGCAGCTTAGACGCGACCGCGTACACTGAAGCTTTCTTT.

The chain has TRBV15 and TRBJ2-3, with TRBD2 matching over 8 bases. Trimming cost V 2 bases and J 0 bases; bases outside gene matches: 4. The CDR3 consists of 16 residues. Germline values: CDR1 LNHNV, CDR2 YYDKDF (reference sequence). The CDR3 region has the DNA TGTGCCACCAGCAGACCTAGCGGGCCAAGCACAGATACGCAGTATTTT. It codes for CATSRPSGPSTDTQYF.

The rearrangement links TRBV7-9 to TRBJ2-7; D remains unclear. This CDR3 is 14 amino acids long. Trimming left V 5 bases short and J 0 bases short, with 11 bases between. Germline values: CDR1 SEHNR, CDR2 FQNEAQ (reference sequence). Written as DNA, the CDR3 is TGTGCCAGCAGCCTTTCATTGAGCTCCTACGAGCAGTACTTC. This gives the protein CASSLSLSSYEQYF. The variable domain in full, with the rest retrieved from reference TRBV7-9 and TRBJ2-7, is DTGVSQNPRHKITKRGQNVTFRCDPISEHNRLYWYRQTLGQGPEFLTYFQNEAQLEKSRLLSDRFSAERPKGSFSTLEIQRTEQGDSAMYLCASSLSLSSYEQYFGPGTRLTVT.